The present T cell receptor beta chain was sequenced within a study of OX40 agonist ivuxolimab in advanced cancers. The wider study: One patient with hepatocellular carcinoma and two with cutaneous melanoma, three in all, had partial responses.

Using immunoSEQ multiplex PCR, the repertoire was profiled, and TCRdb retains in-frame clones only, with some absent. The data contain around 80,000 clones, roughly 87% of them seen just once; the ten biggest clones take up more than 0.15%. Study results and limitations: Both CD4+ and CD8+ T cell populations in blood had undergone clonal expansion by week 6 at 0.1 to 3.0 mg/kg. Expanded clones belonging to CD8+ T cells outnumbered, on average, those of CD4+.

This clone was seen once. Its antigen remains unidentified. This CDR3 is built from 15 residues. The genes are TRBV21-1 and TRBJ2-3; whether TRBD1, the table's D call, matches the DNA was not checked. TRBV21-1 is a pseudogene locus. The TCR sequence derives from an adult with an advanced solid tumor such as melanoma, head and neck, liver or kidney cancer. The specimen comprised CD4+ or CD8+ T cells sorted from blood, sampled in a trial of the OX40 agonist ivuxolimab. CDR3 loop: CASRGQGEATDTQYF. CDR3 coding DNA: TGTGCCAGCCGGGGACAGGGAGAAGCCACAGATACGCAGTATTTT.